The clone carrying this TCR beta chain ranks as medium-sized. Its antigen is as yet unknown. This sample is part of a study of T and B cells in COVID-19 patients. Study details: Of about 20 active-infection patients, 15 to 19 carried comorbidities linked to unfavorable COVID-19 outcome. Regarding the study as a whole: Symptomatic-phase blood samples from mildly ill patients and early samples from severe cases were scarce.

The germline V gene has CDR1 MNHEY and CDR2 SVGAGI. Trimming cost V 5 bases and J 5 bases; bases outside gene matches: 1. The CDR3 is 13 amino acids. BIOMED2 TRB-A/B primer pools were used in multiplex TRB PCR. In TCRdb, the multiplex PCR reads were re-called with MiXCR into one record per CDR3 protein. This table has about 5,600 distinct CDR3 sequences, roughly a quarter appearing once. From blood, roughly 220-550 ng of genomic DNA served as TRB template. This clonotype was obtained from a human donor with active COVID-19. The donor label of this sample is uncertain. The specimen was blood. The chain links TRBV6-5 to TRBJ2-2; 8 nucleotides agree with TRBD2. The CDR3 DNA sequence: TGTGCCAGCAGTGTAGCGGGGACCGGGGAGCTGTTTTTT. It specifies CASSVAGTGELFF.